Presented here are 30 T cell receptor beta chains from one specimen sequenced in a study of blood T cell repertoires in COVID-19. Clones were sequenced by immunoSEQ multiplex PCR, and TCRdb holds only the in-frame ones, with some missing. The data hold fewer than 250,000 clones, with about four fifths observed a single time. Source material: PBMCs or T cells enriched from blood (not recorded which). Receptor source: a woman between 40 and 50 years old who had been exposed to COVID-19.

CDR3 amino acids: CASSVPGQDSYEQYF. The CDR3 bases are TGTGCCAGCAGTGTGCCGGGACAGGACTCCTACGAGCAGTACTTC. This chain links TRBV6-6 with TRBJ2-7, with 8 bases identical to TRBD1. Unmatched junction bases numbered 6, after V lost 5 bases and J lost 0 bases. Germline V gives CDR1 MNHNY, CDR2 SVGAGI (reference sequence). The CDR3 sequence is 15 residues long.

This rearrangement joins TRBV5-1 to TRBJ2-5, with D perhaps matching TRBD1 (6 bases). There are 15 residues in the CDR3. The V end was cut by 5 bases, the J end by 1 base, with 15 bases between. Germline loops: CDR1 SGHRS, CDR2 YFSETQ. This CDR3 is CASRAGTGLQETQYF. CDR3 nucleotide sequence: TGCGCCAGCAGGGCCGGAACAGGGCTCCAAGAGACCCAGTACTTC.

This chain joins TRBV7-3 and TRBJ2-2, with D hard to call. The CDR3 has 14 amino acids. Germline V gene lookup returns CDR1 SGHTA and CDR2 FQGTGA. V lost 7 bases, J lost 0 bases, and 9 bases lay in between. In DNA form, the CDR3 reads TGTGCCAGCACTTCCGGTACGAACACCGGGGAGCTGTTTTTT. Its translation: CASTSGTNTGELFF.

The chain employs TRBV3-1 (or the pseudogene TRBV3-2) and TRBJ2-3; 7 nucleotides align to TRBD2. With 6 bases clipped from V and 3 bases from J, the junction kept 3 bases outside the gene matches. The CDR3 spans 13 residues. CDR1 is LGHDT, CDR2 YNNKEL, per germline (reference sequence). The CDR3 sequence is CASRSGLTDTQYF. CDR3 bases: TGTGCCAGCAGATCGGGACTAACAGATACGCAGTATTTT.

This clone has only one observation. The V gene is TRBV11-3, the J gene TRBJ2-1; D may be TRBD1 (6 bases). The V end lost 5 bases, the J end lost 0 bases, and 8 bases lay between the germline ends. CDR3 length: 14 amino acids. Germline assignment: CDR1 SGHNT and CDR2 YENEEA. This CDR3 reads CASSGQSSYNEQFF. In nucleotides, the CDR3 is TGTGCCAGCAGCGGACAGAGCTCCTACAATGAGCAGTTCTTC.

The V call is TRBV27, the J call TRBJ2-3; 10 nucleotides line up with TRBD1. V shed 6 bases and J 3 bases; nucleotides not matched to a gene: 9. Germline V CDR1 and CDR2: MNHEY, SMNVEV (reference sequence). The CDR3 has 16 residues. The CDR3 DNA follows: TGTGCCAGCAGACTCGGGGACAGGGGCAGGACAGATACGCAGTATTTT. Its translation is CASRLGDRGRTDTQYF.

The J gene is TRBJ1-6, the V gene TRBV4-1; D possibly corresponds to TRBD1 (5 bases). The V gene's germline CDR1 is MGHRA and CDR2 YSYEKL. The CDR3 runs 16 residues. Deletions cut 1 base from V and 9 bases from J, with 16 bases between. The CDR3 bases are TGCGCCAGCAGCCAAGCTGCGACAGAGCCGAGTTCACCCCTCCACTTT. Its protein is CASSQAATEPSSPLHF.

This clone came up a few times. V usage is TRBV27 and J usage is TRBJ2-7; a weak D match, TRBD2 (5 bases). V was clipped by 6 bases and J by 5 bases, with 23 bases between them. CDR1 and CDR2 (germline): MNHEY, SMNVEV (reference sequence). The CDR3 totals 16 residues. This CDR3 reads CASSHDGGWSSDEQYF. Written as DNA, the CDR3 is TGTGCCAGCAGCCACGACGGCGGTTGGAGTAGCGACGAGCAGTACTTC.

The chain links TRBV14 to TRBJ2-2; TRBD1 is a possible D gene (7 bases). V gave up 3 bases and J gave up 0 bases, with 11 bases separating them. CDR3 length: 16 amino acids. Germline V gene lookup returns CDR1 SGHDN and CDR2 FVKESK. CDR3 sequence reads: CASSHGGQPNTGELFF. The CDR3 DNA sequence: TGTGCCAGCAGCCACGGGGGACAGCCGAACACCGGGGAGCTGTTTTTT.

This clone was recorded a few times. The chain employs TRBV5-6 and TRBJ2-2; 8 bases line up with TRBD1. The CDR3 spans 14 residues. The ends lost 2 bases at V and 6 bases at J; junction bases unmatched: 3. Germline V lookup: CDR1 SGHDT, CDR2 YYEEEE. CDR3 coding DNA: TGTGCCAGCAGCTTCGACAGGGGATCCGGGGAGCTGTTTTTT. It specifies CASSFDRGSGELFF.

The chain combines TRBV14 with TRBJ1-2; 9 nucleotides agree with TRBD1. The CDR3 totals 16 residues. Trimming removed 3 bases from V and 4 bases from J; junction bases left unmatched: 9. From germline, CDR1 is SGHDN and CDR2 FVKESK. The CDR3 loop reads CASSQDLGQGSYGYTF. The CDR3 DNA is TGTGCCAGCAGCCAGGACTTGGGACAGGGAAGCTATGGCTACACCTTC.

On this clone itself: Other DNA sequences in the sample encode the same CDR3. V gene TRBV19 combines with J gene TRBJ1-5; 8 nucleotides align to TRBD1. The CDR3 covers 15 residues. V lost 6 bases, J lost 1 base, and 5 bases stayed unmatched. Germline CDR1 and CDR2: LNHDA and SQIVND (reference sequence). The CDR3 DNA is TGTGCCAGTAGACGAGACAGGGGCAGCAATCAGCCCCAGCATTTT. As protein: CASRRDRGSNQPQHF. Using reference TRBV19 and TRBJ1-5 for the parts outside the CDR3, the full variable domain is DGGITQSPKYLFRKEGQNVTLSCEQNLNHDAMYWYRQDPGQGLRLIYYSQIVNDFQKGDIAEGYSVSREKKESFPLTVTSAQKNPTAFYLCASRRDRGSNQPQHFGDGTRLSIL.

This sequence joins TRBV19 and TRBJ1-5; TRBD1 agrees at 7 bases. V lost 5 bases to trimming and J lost 7 bases; unmatched junction nucleotides: 5. The length of the CDR3 is 13 residues. Per germline, CDR1 LNHDA and CDR2 SQIVND (reference sequence). This CDR3 is CASSDTGVQPQHF. The CDR3, as DNA: TGTGCCAGTAGTGATACAGGGGTGCAGCCCCAGCATTTT. The complete variable domain, with remaining parts taken from reference TRBV19 and TRBJ1-5, reads DGGITQSPKYLFRKEGQNVTLSCEQNLNHDAMYWYRQDPGQGLRLIYYSQIVNDFQKGDIAEGYSVSREKKESFPLTVTSAQKNPTAFYLCASSDTGVQPQHFGDGTRLSIL.

This clone was seen a handful of times. The chain recombines TRBV4-1 with TRBJ2-5; 15 nucleotides agree with TRBD2. The J segment lost 5 bases and the V segment lost 4 bases, leaving 8 bases of the junction unmatched. The CDR3 extends over 17 amino acids. CDR1 MGHRA and CDR2 YSYEKL come from the germline V gene. Here the CDR3 DNA reads TGCGCCAGCAGCCTTTCCGGGACTAGCGGGGGGATGGAGACCCAGTACTTC. Translated, it gives CASSLSGTSGGMETQYF.

V usage is TRBV18 and J usage is TRBJ1-5; TRBD1 matches 7 bases. Trimming removed 9 bases from V and 2 bases from J; junction bases left unmatched: 7. Germline V gene data show CDR1 as KGHSH and CDR2 as LQKENI. The CDR3 extends over 14 amino acids. The CDR3, as DNA: TGTGCCAGTTCAGCCGGGACAGGCAATCAGCCCCAGCATTTT. Its translation: CASSAGTGNQPQHF.

The chain uses TRBV2 and TRBJ1-2; 11 bases fit TRBD1. CDR3 length: 14 residues. In germline, CDR1 is SNHLY, CDR2 FYNNEI. V lost 5 bases to trimming and J lost 2 bases; unmatched junction nucleotides: 1. DNA for the CDR3: TGTGCCAGCAGTCGGGACAGGGGGAACTATGGCTACACCTTC. The encoded protein is CASSRDRGNYGYTF.

V usage is TRBV21-1 and J usage is TRBJ1-6. TRBV21-1 is a listed pseudogene. The CDR3 extends over 16 amino acids. CDR3 loop: CASSKWGGSYNSPLHF. As DNA, the CDR3 is TGTGCCAGCAGCAAGTGGGGGGGATCCTATAATTCACCCCTCCACTTT.

This chain links TRBV9 with TRBJ2-5; 15 nucleotides agree with TRBD2. Germline V gives CDR1 SGDLS, CDR2 YYNGEE. V lost 3 bases, J lost 5 bases, and 11 bases stayed unmatched. CDR3 size: 18 residues. The CDR3 spells CASSARGLAGGQGETQYF. The DNA of the CDR3 is TGTGCCAGCAGCGCGAGAGGACTAGCGGGGGGGCAAGGCGAGACCCAGTACTTC. The whole variable domain, remainder taken from reference TRBV9 and TRBJ2-5, is DSGVTQTPKHLITATGQRVTLRCSPRSGDLSVYWYQQSLDQGLQFLIQYYNGEERAKGNILERFSAQQFPDLHSELNLSSLELGDSALYFCASSARGLAGGQGETQYFGPGTRLLVL.

In regard to this clone: Compared with germline, one end of the junction differs, possibly owing to a read error. The genes are TRBV12-3 or TRBV12-4 and TRBJ1-2; 8 bases map to TRBD1. The CDR3 consists of 11 residues. CDR3 in DNA: TGTGCCAGCAGTTTGGGACAGGTTGACTTCTTC. Translation gives CASSLGQVDFF.

Here the CDR3 DNA reads TGCAGCGCTATCGTGGACAGGGGACGATACGAGCAGTACTTC. Its translation: CSAIVDRGRYEQYF. The genes are TRBV29-1 and TRBJ2-7; the match to TRBD1 covers 9 bases. Germline trimming cut 7 bases from V and 4 bases from J; bases unmatched to any gene: 11. CDR1 is SQVTM, CDR2 ANQGSEA, per germline. CDR3 length equals 14 residues.

The rearrangement uses TRBV4-2 and TRBJ2-1, with 8 bases matching TRBD2. Germline V lookup: CDR1 LGHNA, CDR2 YNFKEQ. Losses at the gene ends were 2 bases for V and 3 bases for J; bases not matched to a gene: 6. The CDR3 consists of 16 residues. CDR3 DNA: TGTGCCAGCAGCCAACCGGGACTAGGTGGCTACAATGAGCAGTTCTTC. This encodes CASSQPGLGGYNEQFF.

This CDR3 is CASSFGGLEPETQYF. The CDR3 DNA is TGCGCCAGCAGCTTTGGGGGCCTCGAACCGGAGACCCAGTACTTC. J is TRBJ2-5 and V is TRBV5-1; D perhaps matches TRBD1 (6 bases). The V gene's germline CDR1 is SGHRS and CDR2 YFSETQ. The germline V and J ends were trimmed by 2 bases and 5 bases, with 16 bases remaining between them. This CDR3 is 15 amino acids long.

Turning to this clone: Other DNA sequences of this sample code for an identical CDR3. For the CDR3, the DNA is TGTGCCAGCAGTTTGGAGGGCACTGAAGCTTTCTTT. This sequence encodes CASSLEGTEAFF. The V and J genes are TRBV12-3 or TRBV12-4 and TRBJ1-1; D unclear. This CDR3 is built from 12 residues. V was pared by 3 bases and J by 4 bases, with 6 bases between.

The chain carries TRBV2 and TRBJ1-1; possible D gene TRBD1, 5 bases. V lost 7 bases and J lost 0, with 12 bases in between. The CDR3 is 14 residues long. CDR1 is SNHLY and CDR2 is FYNNEI in the germline V gene. CDR3 bases: TGTGCCAGCACGGAAGTGACAGTGAACACTGAAGCTTTCTTT. This translates into CASTEVTVNTEAFF. Full variable domain (outside the CDR3, taken from reference TRBV2 and TRBJ1-1): EPEVTQTPSHQVTQMGQEVILRCVPISNHLYFYWYRQILGQKVEFLVSFYNNEISEKSEIFDDQFSVERPDGSNFTLKIRSTKLEDSAMYFCASTEVTVNTEAFFGQGTRLTVV.

The CDR3 DNA follows: TGTGCCAGCTCACCGAGCAGGGCGGGAGAAAAACTGTTTTTT. Its protein product is CASSPSRAGEKLFF. The V and J genes are TRBV18 and TRBJ1-4, with a tentative D call TRBD1 (5 bases). The V end was cut by 3 bases, the J end by 8 bases, with 13 bases between. The CDR3 has 14 residues. Looked up from germline, CDR1 is KGHSH and CDR2 is LQKENI.

The chain couples TRBV5-1 to TRBJ2-5, with 13 positions matching TRBD2. CDR1 and CDR2 (germline): SGHRS, YFSETQ. Trimming took 5 bases from V and 4 from J; bases not matched to a gene: 8. This CDR3 contains 16 residues. The CDR3 DNA sequence: TGCGCCAGCAGACGTGGGACTAGCGGGGAGGGAGAGACCCAGTACTTC. Amino acids: CASRRGTSGEGETQYF. Full variable domain (rest looked up from reference TRBV5-1 and TRBJ2-5): KAGVTQTPRYLIKTRGQQVTLSCSPISGHRSVSWYQQTPGQGLQFLFEYFSETQRNKGNFPGRFSGRQFSNSRSEMNVSTLELGDSALYLCASRRGTSGEGETQYFGPGTRLLVL.

This sequence joins TRBV9 and TRBJ2-2; tentative D call: TRBD1 (6 bases). Germline CDR1 reads SGDLS; CDR2 reads YYNGEE. V lost 3 bases and J lost 0, with 15 bases in between. The CDR3 has 17 residues. CDR3 residues: CASSASSGATNTGELFF. CDR3 bases: TGTGCCAGCAGCGCATCCTCAGGGGCCACGAACACCGGGGAGCTGTTTTTT.

J is TRBJ2-3 and V is TRBV18; 7 bases match TRBD2. V shed 8 bases, J shed 2 bases, and the junction held 10 bases outside the gene matches. The CDR3 runs 15 residues. Germline CDR1 is KGHSH and CDR2 is LQKENI. CDR3 in amino acids: CASGGVEETTDTQYF. CDR3 DNA sequence: TGTGCCAGCGGGGGGGTGGAAGAAACCACAGATACGCAGTATTTT.

This chain connects TRBV6-6 to TRBJ2-7; 9 bases are shared with TRBD1. CDR1 is MNHNY and CDR2 is SVGAGI in the germline V gene (reference sequence). The V gene end was trimmed by 0 bases and the J gene end by 12 bases; junction bases not matched to a gene: 6. This CDR3 contains 13 residues. The CDR3, as DNA: TGTGCCAGCAGTTACTCGTCCGGACAGGGGTTGTACTTC. Amino acid sequence: CASSYSSGQGLYF.

This clone was counted at least ten times. The chain uses TRBV10-2 and TRBJ2-7, with D uncertain. With 7 bases removed from V and 2 bases from J, the gap between germline ends came to 12 bases. Germline CDR1 WSHSY, CDR2 SAAADI. This CDR3 region has 13 residues. The CDR3: CASTDMSTYEQYF. In DNA, the CDR3 is TGCGCCAGCACCGACATGTCAACCTACGAGCAGTACTTC.